This T cell receptor beta chain was sequenced during a study of shared clonotypes between healthy human individuals. The method was immunoSEQ multiplex PCR; TCRdb's version includes in-frame clones alone and lacks a portion of them. The sample yields 700,000 to 950,000 clones, roughly 96% seen once. Per germline, CDR1 SGHTA and CDR2 FQGTGA. The CDR3 is made up of 10 amino acids. The germline V and J ends were trimmed by 10 bases and 4 bases, with 7 bases remaining between them. Naive CD8 isolation took CD45RO-negative cells positively selected for CCR7 and excluded terminally differentiated effector memory CD45RA+ cells.

The material sequenced was naive CD8+ T cells sorted from blood. V gene TRBV7-3 combines with J gene TRBJ1-2; D unresolved. This TCR was recovered from a man in his thirties or forties in good health. The CDR3 loop reads CAILSYGYTF. The CDR3 DNA reads as TGTGCCATACTGAGCTATGGCTACACCTTC.